The table lists the clone carrying this T cell receptor beta chain with a few counts. TCRdb's table, derived via immunoSEQ multiplex PCR, lists solely in-frame clones and lacks some. This sample has around 100,000 clones, with around 95% found just once. This sample was included in a study of technical replicates of blood from several donors. There are 15 residues in the CDR3. From germline, CDR1 is SGHRS and CDR2 YFSETQ. Unmatched junction bases numbered 8, after V lost 6 bases and J lost 1 base. The source material was T cells isolated from PBMCs. The chain couples TRBV5-1 to TRBJ1-1; TRBD1 agrees at 8 bases. This clonotype originated in a human donor in good health. The CDR3 is CASTQGAGANTEAFF. The CDR3, as DNA: TGCGCCAGCACCCAGGGGGCTGGGGCGAACACTGAAGCTTTCTTT.